This TCR beta chain was recovered during a study of CXCR3-negative and CXCR3-positive naive CD8 T cells. General observations from the study: Similarly elevated diversity marked both naive subsets, with memory CD8+ cells showing far lower diversity. CXCR3-positive naive cells had more hydrophobic TRB CDR3s than CXCR3-negative naive cells.

5' RACE with UMI labels generated the TRB cDNA libraries. Following a re-call of the 5' RACE reads, TCRdb has one entry per CDR3 protein and lacks DNA. The ten top clones account for 0.3% to 0.45%, within a sample of more than 80,000 distinct CDR3 sequences. The CDR3 is 12 amino acids. CDR1 and CDR2 (germline): LGHNA, YSLEER. Naive CD8+ T cells had a CD45RO-CCR7+CD27+CD95- phenotype. As for this clonotype: Antigen specificity is unknown.

The receptor was derived from a human donor in good health. Some clones in this sample may be carry-over from other donors' samples. Sequencing was done on a sample of naive CXCR3+ CD8+ T cells from blood. Subset in this sample: CD45RO-CCR7+CD27+CD95- naive CD8+ T cells expressing CXCR3 (TNR3+). This chain links TRBV4-3 with TRBJ1-1. CDR3 protein: CASSQDHYEAFF.